This T cell receptor beta chain originates from a study of identical twins. V lost 6 bases, J lost 0 bases, and 15 bases lay in between. Looked up from germline, CDR1 is DFQATT and CDR2 is SNEGSKA (reference sequence). This CDR3 is built from 14 residues. Study results and limitations: A lower insertion count was a feature of abundant cord blood beta clonotypes, with no such feature in memory repertoires.

This clonotype has ten or more counts. The antigen remains undetermined. Template switching, a step in the protocol, added a universal primer site, and cDNA carried unique molecular identifiers. MiXCR, applied by TCRdb to the 5' RACE reads, yields one record per CDR3 protein. Seen here are 350,000 to 450,000 distinct CDR3 sequences, approximately 18% observed once, and the top ten hold roughly 12%. The TCR was taken from a man between 50 and 59 years old in good health. This chain joins TRBV20-1 and TRBJ2-7, with a tentative D call TRBD1 (6 bases). Material: naive T cells sorted from blood. The CDR3 DNA reads as TGCAGTGCGGAGTCGACAGGAAACTCCTACGAGCAGTACTTC. Translation gives CSAESTGNSYEQYF.